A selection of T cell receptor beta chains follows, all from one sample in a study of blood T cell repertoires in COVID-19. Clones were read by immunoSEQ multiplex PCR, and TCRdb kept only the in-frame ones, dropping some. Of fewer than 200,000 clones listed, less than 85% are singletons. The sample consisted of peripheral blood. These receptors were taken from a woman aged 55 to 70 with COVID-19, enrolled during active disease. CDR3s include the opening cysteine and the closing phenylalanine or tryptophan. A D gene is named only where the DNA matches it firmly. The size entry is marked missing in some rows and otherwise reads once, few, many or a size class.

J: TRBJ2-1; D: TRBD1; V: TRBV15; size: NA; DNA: TGTGCCACCAGCAGAGATCTCACAGGGGGGAATGAGCAGTTCTTC; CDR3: CATSRDLTGGNEQFF
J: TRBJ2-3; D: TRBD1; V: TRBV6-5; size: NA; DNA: TGTGCCAGCAGTTTGGACAGGGGAAGGACAGATACGCAGTATTTT; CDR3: CASSLDRGRTDTQYF
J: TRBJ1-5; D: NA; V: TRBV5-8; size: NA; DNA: TGTGCCAGCAGCTTGAGGGGACAGCCCCAGCATTTT; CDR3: CASSLRGQPQHF
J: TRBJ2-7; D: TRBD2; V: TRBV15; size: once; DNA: TGTGCCACCAATCAGGGAGGGGTGATTGGCGAGCAGTACTTC; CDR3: CATNQGGVIGEQYF
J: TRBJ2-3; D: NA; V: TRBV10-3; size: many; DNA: TGTGCCATCAGTCTTGATCGGGACTCCCCGTTAGATACGCAGTATTTT; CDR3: CAISLDRDSPLDTQYF
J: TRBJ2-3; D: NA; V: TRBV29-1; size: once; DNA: TGCAGCGTCCCCAGGCCGCCCAGGGCCACAGATACGCAGTATTTT; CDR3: CSVPRPPRATDTQYF
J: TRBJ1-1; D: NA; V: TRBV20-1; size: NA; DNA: TGCAGTGCTAGGGCGGGTACTGAAGCTTTCTTT; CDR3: CSARAGTEAFF
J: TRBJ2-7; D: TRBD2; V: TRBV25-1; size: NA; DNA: TGTGCCAGCAGGAGGACTAGCTCCTACGAGCAGTACTTC; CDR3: CASRRTSSYEQYF
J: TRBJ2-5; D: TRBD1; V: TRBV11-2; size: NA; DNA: TGTGCCAGCAGCCTATCGGACAGGTGGCCAGAGACCCAGTACTTC; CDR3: CASSLSDRWPETQYF
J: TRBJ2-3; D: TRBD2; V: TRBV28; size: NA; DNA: TGTGCCAGCAGTCCGGACCGTAGCGGGAAGGAAGATACGCAGTATTTT; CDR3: CASSPDRSGKEDTQYF
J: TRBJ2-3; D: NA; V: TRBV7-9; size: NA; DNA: TGTGCCAGCAGCTTTGATAGTCGGGGATTTAGCACAGATACGCAGTATTTT; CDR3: CASSFDSRGFSTDTQYF
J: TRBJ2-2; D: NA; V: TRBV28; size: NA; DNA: TGTGCCAGCATAGGTAGGGGTGGAACCGGGGAGCTGTTTTTT; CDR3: CASIGRGGTGELFF
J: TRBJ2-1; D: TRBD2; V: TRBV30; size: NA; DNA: TGTGCCTGGACTCCCGGACTAGCGGAGAGTAACAATGAGCAGTTCTTC; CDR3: CAWTPGLAESNNEQFF
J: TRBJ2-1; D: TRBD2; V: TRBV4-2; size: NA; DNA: TGTGCCAGCAGCCAAACCGGGACTAGCTCCTACAATGAGCAGTTCTTC; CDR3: CASSQTGTSSYNEQFF
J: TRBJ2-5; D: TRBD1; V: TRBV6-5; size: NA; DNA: TGTGCCAGCAGCTATAACAGGGGTCAGGAGACCCAGTACTTC; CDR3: CASSYNRGQETQYF
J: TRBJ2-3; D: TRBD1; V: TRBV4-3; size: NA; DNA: TGCGCCAGCAGCCAAGTGGGTCAATCCCGACAGGGCGCAGATACGCAGTATTTT; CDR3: CASSQVGQSRQGADTQYF
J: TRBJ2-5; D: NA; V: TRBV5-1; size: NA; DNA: TGCGCCAGCAGCTTGGCGGGGGGCGAGAAGACCCAGTACTTC; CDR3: CASSLAGGEKTQYF
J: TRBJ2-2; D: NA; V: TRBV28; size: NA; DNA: TGTGCCAGCAGTTTGAGTGGAGGATGGCTAGCTGGGGCGAACACCGGGGAGCTGTTTTTT; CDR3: CASSLSGGWLAGANTGELFF
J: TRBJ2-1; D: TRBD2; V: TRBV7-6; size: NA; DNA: TGTGCCAGCAGCTTAGAGGGAGGGACCTACAATGAGCAGTTCTTC; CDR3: CASSLEGGTYNEQFF
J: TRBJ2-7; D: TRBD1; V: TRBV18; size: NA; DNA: TGTGCCAGCTCACCAGGGACAGGGGATTACGAGCAGTACTTC; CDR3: CASSPGTGDYEQYF
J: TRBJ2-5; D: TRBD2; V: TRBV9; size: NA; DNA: TGTGCCAGCAGCGTAGAATGGGGGACTAGCGGGACAGAGACCCAGTACTTC; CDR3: CASSVEWGTSGTETQYF
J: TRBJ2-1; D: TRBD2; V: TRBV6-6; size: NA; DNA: TGTGCCAGCAGTACTAGCGGGGGGGCCATCAATGAGCAGTTCTTC; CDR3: CASSTSGGAINEQFF
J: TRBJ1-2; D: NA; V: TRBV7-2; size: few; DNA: TGTGCCAGCAGCTTGGGGGGCTATGGCTACACCTTC; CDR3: CASSLGGYGYTF
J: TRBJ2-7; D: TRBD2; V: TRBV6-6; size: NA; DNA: TGTGCCAGCAGGGCTAGCGGGAATTCCTACGAGCAGTACTTC; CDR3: CASRASGNSYEQYF
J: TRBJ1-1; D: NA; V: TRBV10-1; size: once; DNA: TGCGCCAGCAGTGAGTCCTCGGGGTTCACTGAAGCTTTCTTT; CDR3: CASSESSGFTEAFF
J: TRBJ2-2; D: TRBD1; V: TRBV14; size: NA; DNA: TGTGCCAGCAGCTGGGGGACAGCGAACACCGGGGAGCTGTTTTTT; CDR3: CASSWGTANTGELFF
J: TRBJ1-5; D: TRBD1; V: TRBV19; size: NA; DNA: TGTGCCAGTAGCGCCGGGACAGGGAAACGGCCCCAGCATTTT; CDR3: CASSAGTGKRPQHF
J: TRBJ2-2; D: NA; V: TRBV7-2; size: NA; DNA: TGTGCCAGCAGCTTCACAGGGAGTAGAACCGGGGAGCTGTTTTTT; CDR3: CASSFTGSRTGELFF
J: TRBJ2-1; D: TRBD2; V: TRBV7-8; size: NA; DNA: TGTGCCAGCAGCTCTCGTCGGACTAGCGGGAGTGGCAATGAGCAGTTCTTC; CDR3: CASSSRRTSGSGNEQFF
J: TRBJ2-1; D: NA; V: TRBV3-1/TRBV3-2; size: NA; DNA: TGTGCCAGCAGCCAAGAGGCGGGGGCCTCCTACAATGAGCAGTTCTTC; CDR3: CASSQEAGASYNEQFF
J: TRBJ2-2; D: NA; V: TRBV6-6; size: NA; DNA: TGTGCCAGCAGTCGCGACAATCCCGGGGAGCTGTTTTTT; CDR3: CASSRDNPGELFF
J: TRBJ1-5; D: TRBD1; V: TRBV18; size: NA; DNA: TGTGCCAGCTCACTGGGGACAGGGGATTGGCCCCAGCATTTT; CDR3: CASSLGTGDWPQHF
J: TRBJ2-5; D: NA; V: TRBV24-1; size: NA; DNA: TGTGCCACCAGCGACGGGGGTTACCAAGAGACCCAGTACTTC; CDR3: CATSDGGYQETQYF